Each of the 3 T cell receptor beta chains below was sequenced from the same sample in a study of graft-versus-host responses after intestinal transplantation. Profiling relied on immunoSEQ multiplex PCR, and the TCRdb table lists in-frame clones only, not all of them. The sample has some 48,000 clones, 84% seen once. The antigens for these receptors are not known. Material: unstimulated CD4+ T cells sorted from spleen or lymph node cells, obtained before transplant. The receptor source for this set is a human donor who was the organ donor for an intestinal transplant.

This sequence joins TRBV5-4 and TRBJ2-3; the match to TRBD2 covers 10 bases. The germline CDR1 and CDR2 sequences are SGHNT and YYREEE (reference sequence). The V segment lost 4 bases and the J segment 4 bases; nucleotides outside the gene matches: 6. There are 15 residues in the CDR3. CDR3 bases: TGTGCCAGCAGCATAAGCGGGGGGGGGCCAGATACGCAGTATTTT. The encoded protein is CASSISGGGPDTQYF.

The chain uses TRBV2 and TRBJ2-7; D gene ambiguous. With 4 bases removed from V and 4 bases from J, the gap between germline ends came to 11 bases. The germline CDR1 and CDR2 sequences are SNHLY and FYNNEI. This CDR3 comprises 13 residues. The CDR3 DNA reads as TGTGCCAGCAGTGTATCTCAGTCATACGAGCAGTACTTC. This translates into CASSVSQSYEQYF.

The chain couples TRBV6-5 to TRBJ2-7, with 8 positions matching TRBD1. Losses at the gene ends were 6 bases for V and 2 bases for J; bases not matched to a gene: 6. Per the germline V gene, CDR1 is MNHEY and CDR2 is SVGAGI. This CDR3 has 14 amino acids. CDR3 sequence: CASRNRDRTYEQYF. CDR3 nucleotide sequence: TGTGCCAGCAGAAACCGGGACAGGACCTACGAGCAGTACTTC.